The sequence of this TCR beta chain was determined in a study of cytomegalovirus exposure and HLA in healthy donors. Broader study findings: Listed as cytomegalovirus-associated were 150 to 200 TCR beta chains.

Regarding this clone: What it recognizes is unknown.

Using immunoSEQ multiplex PCR, the repertoire was profiled, and TCRdb retains in-frame clones only, with some absent. The table shows about 250,000 clones, with approximately 84% occurring only once. The TCR originated in a man younger than 30 in good health and CMV-seropositive. The sequencing sample was made of PBMCs.

This CDR3 is CASSIGSPGRTNTEAFF. For the CDR3, the DNA is TGTGCCAGTAGTATCGGCAGCCCCGGGCGGACGAACACTGAAGCTTTCTTT. V usage is TRBV19 and J usage is TRBJ1-1, with D hard to call. The CDR3 sequence is 17 residues long. V was clipped by 3 bases and J by 1 base, with 18 bases between them. Germline CDR1 LNHDA, CDR2 SQIVND (reference sequence).